This record covers a single TCR beta chain. This clonotype was observed many times. The target of this receptor is not known. The sample holds no much larger clone one base away, and base qualities are not on file. From the second PCR step on, the TCR alpha and beta chain libraries were amplified in separate reactions. The CMV status of each donor was determined by measuring IFNgamma production from CD4+ T cells after fresh PBMCs had been stimulated overnight with CMV viral lysate. Using Miltenyi beads, CD4 T cells were first positively selected, and CD8 T cells were then positively selected from the CD4-negative fraction. After staining for CD3, CD4, CD8, CD45RA, CD27 and a live/dead dye, cells were sorted on a BD Aria II into four subsets based on CD45RA and CD27. Three healthy volunteers provided blood, and each donor's sample was split into CD4 and CD8 T cells and then further divided into four differentiation subsets. About 110 ml of peripheral blood was taken from each donor, and PBMC were separated by density-gradient centrifugation on Ficoll-Paque PLUS. The sorted cells were lysed in RLT buffer, after which RNA was extracted using a Qiagen RNeasy kit and kept at -80 degrees C.

This record belongs to a study of naive and memory T cell subsets (dated by TCRdb to the late 2010s). Background for the entire study: An open-source, UMI-based TCR alpha and beta sequencing pipeline was applied to sorted naive and memory peripheral blood T cell subsets. Complete agreement was observed between the functional CMV T cell responses and the IgG serology results. RNA was DNase-treated and reverse transcribed with TCR constant-region primers, mostly using SuperScript III.

The paper's findings and limits, for the study overall: Clonotypes were defined as single alpha or beta chain sequences, not paired alpha/beta receptors. RNA-based TCR counts may be influenced by expression changes linked to T cell activation and differentiation. The repertoire findings for the naive and memory subsets could not be validated, as no ground truth was available. In both CD4 and CD8 cells, the Gini index increased while Shannon and inverse Simpson diversity decreased from naive through CM, EM and EMRA. After error correction, only a single occurrence was seen for over 95% of naive TCR sequences, so much steeper abundance distributions were produced than in memory subsets. TCR abundance followed a power law whose exponent differed between naive and memory subsets but was consistent across the three individuals.

Trimming removed 2 bases from V and 5 bases from J; the gene matches leave 6 bases unexplained. From the cysteine through the phenylalanine, the CDR3 covers 16 amino acids. Solely the CDR3 DNA is kept, with 48 bases framed from the first base. Based on the germline V gene, the CDR1 and CDR2 sequences are SGHVS and FQNEAQ. The library was built by means of UMI-ligation and nested PCR. An equimolar mix of two oligonucleotides covering both TRBC1 and TRBC2 was used as the beta constant-region primer. A single-stranded oligonucleotide containing the SP2 primer and a 12-nucleotide UMI was joined to the 3' end of the cDNA by T4 RNA ligase 1. The ligated cDNA went through four rounds of PCR with nested alpha and beta constant-region primers together with the SP2 primer. The ligation reaction was incubated at 16°C for about 20-24 hours. PCR2 was usually performed as a SYBR Green qPCR and halted at a preset threshold so that over-amplification would not occur. Apart from the first purification, every purification step used Agencourt AMPure XP magnetic beads. Library amounts were measured by Qubit and library quality was assessed on a TapeStation, where the main peak was expected at around 650 bp. Pooled libraries were sequenced on an Illumina MiSeq using v2 2x251 paired-end kits, and typically 1-2 million reads were obtained per sample. Each sample library was pooled at 4 nM, and about 4.5-7% PhiX was included to improve cluster recognition. On the authors' methods: Using tag matching that tolerated one base-pair mismatch, Decombinator assigned V and J genes to FASTQ reads that had been processed by Demultiplexor. Collapsinator relied on UMIs to fix sequencing errors as well as frequency errors caused by PCR heterogeneity. TCRs were translated and CDR3s were extracted from the conserved cysteine to the FGXG phenylalanine by CDR3Translator, with non-productive sequences being flagged. Gini, Shannon entropy and inverse Simpson indices were computed after subsampling the repertoires to the same number of UMI-defined TCRs. Clonotype abundance distributions were fitted to a power law by maximum likelihood within the linear range. When run on a single naive CD8 sample, MIGEC and the pipeline yielded similar UMI counts, similar unique TCR numbers and similar clonal distributions. A set of several thousand CMV-associated CDR3 sequences, compiled from VDJdb and a published dataset, was used to search the repertoires. TCRdb trimmed public reads at Q25 via fastp, called clones via MiXCR and kept in-frame beta chains. CDR3 protein duplicates are merged, each entry listing the most common genes and DNA. TCRdb, rather than the study authors, made the V and J calls. The sample table lists some 100,000 distinct CDR3 sequences, 6% to 7.5% of them with a count of one. The ten largest clones represent roughly 1.6% of the sample.

The chain is assembled from TRBV7-8 and TRBJ2-3; TRBD2 matches 11 bases in the middle. Sequencing was done on a sample of central memory CD4+ T cells from blood. The cell subset or site label on this specimen signifies: central memory, CD45RA- CD27+. The sequence was collected from a human donor in good health. The CDR3 loop reads CASSLSGTSGGDTQYF. The DNA reads TGTGCCAGCAGCTTAAGTGGGACTAGCGGAGGAGATACGCAGTATTTT.